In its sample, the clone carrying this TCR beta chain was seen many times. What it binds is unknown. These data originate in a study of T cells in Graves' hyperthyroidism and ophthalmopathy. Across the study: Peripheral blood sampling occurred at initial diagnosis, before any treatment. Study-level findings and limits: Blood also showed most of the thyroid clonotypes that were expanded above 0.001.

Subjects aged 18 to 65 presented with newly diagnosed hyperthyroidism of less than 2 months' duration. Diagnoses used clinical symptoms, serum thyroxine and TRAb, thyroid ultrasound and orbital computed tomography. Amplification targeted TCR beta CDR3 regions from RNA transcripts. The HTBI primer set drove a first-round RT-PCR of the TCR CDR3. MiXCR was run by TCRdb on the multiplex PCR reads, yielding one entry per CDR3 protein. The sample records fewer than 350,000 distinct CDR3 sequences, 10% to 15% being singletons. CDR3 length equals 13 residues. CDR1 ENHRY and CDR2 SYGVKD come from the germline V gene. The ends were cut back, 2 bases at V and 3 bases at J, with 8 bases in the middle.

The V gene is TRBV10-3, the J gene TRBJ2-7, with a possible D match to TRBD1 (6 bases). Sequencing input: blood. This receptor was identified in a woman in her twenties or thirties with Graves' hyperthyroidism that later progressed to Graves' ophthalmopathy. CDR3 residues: CAISEGRGYEQYF. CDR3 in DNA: TGTGCCATCAGTGAGGGCAGGGGCTACGAGCAGTACTTC.